This T cell receptor beta chain was retrieved from a study of control samples from healthy donors and cancer patients. The germline CDR1 and CDR2 sequences are KGHDR and SFDVKD. This CDR3 has 13 amino acids. The V end was cut by 5 bases, the J end by 2 bases, with 8 bases between. This table comes from immunoSEQ multiplex PCR, and its TCRdb copy is limited to in-frame clones, with some not included. The data contain around 130,000 clones, about 88% of them singletons. The gene calls are TRBV24-1 and TRBJ2-5; D unclear. This receptor was identified in a man in his fifties or sixties in good health. Material: blood. CDR3 amino acids: CATSVGRQETQYF. The CDR3 coding sequence is TGTGCCACCAGTGTGGGCAGGCAAGAGACCCAGTACTTC.